Described below is a single T cell receptor (beta chain) sequence and its context. The target antigen is unknown. This entry belongs to a study of CD8+ T cells in alopecia areata. Study-wide results and limits: Alphabeta T cells residing in normal skin are also sequenced in scalp samples. Although TCR sharing was seen in mice, sharing across patients was less clear, possibly for HLA-related reasons. Lesional scalp, notably in alopecia totalis/universalis, had clonality above that of normal scalp.

From germline, CDR1 is MDHEN and CDR2 SYDVKM. V lost 5 bases and J lost 6; bases outside the gene matches: 3. The length of the CDR3 is 14 residues. Cell sorting was applied to PBMCs, and CD4+ and CD8+ T cells were collected. Extraction and reverse transcription of RNA yielded cDNA as the sequencing template. The method was immunoSEQ multiplex PCR; TCRdb's version includes in-frame clones alone and lacks a portion of them. The table records 150,000 to 200,000 clones, roughly 50% of them present only once. Sequenced input: CD4+ T cells sorted from blood. The receptor's source is a human donor in good health. The rearrangement joins TRBV28 to TRBJ2-1, with TRBD2 matching 11 bases. The CDR3 is CASSRLAGTNEQFF. DNA of the CDR3: TGTGCCAGCAGTCGACTAGCGGGAACCAATGAGCAGTTCTTC.